A selection of T cell receptor beta chains follows, all from one sample in a study of shared clonotypes between healthy human individuals. Sequencing was performed with immunoSEQ multiplex PCR; in TCRdb, only in-frame clones are kept and a portion is missing. The sample shows roughly 700,000 clones, about 74% of them seen only once. The sequencing sample was made of memory CD4+ T cells sorted from blood. The receptors were gathered from a woman in her twenties or thirties in good health. CDR3s include the opening cysteine and the closing phenylalanine or tryptophan. The D gene is left open where the match is weak. A row's size may be missing; if present it is once, few, many or a size class.

v_call: TRBV15
clone_size: NA
d_call: NA
j_call: TRBJ1-4
cdr3_aa: CATSRGGVGEKLFF
cdr3_nt: TGTGCCACCAGCAGAGGTGGGGTGGGTGAAAAACTGTTTTTT

v_call: TRBV27
clone_size: NA
d_call: NA
j_call: TRBJ2-7
cdr3_aa: CASSTGSYEQYF
cdr3_nt: TGTGCCAGCAGTACCGGTTCCTACGAGCAGTACTTC

v_call: TRBV2
clone_size: NA
d_call: NA
j_call: TRBJ2-7
cdr3_aa: CASAGPAKDSEQYF
cdr3_nt: TGTGCCAGTGCCGGACCGGCTAAGGACAGCGAGCAGTACTTC

v_call: TRBV19
clone_size: NA
d_call: TRBD1
j_call: TRBJ1-3
cdr3_aa: CASSVRRGLSSGNTIYF
cdr3_nt: TGTGCCAGTAGTGTACGCAGGGGGCTGAGCTCTGGAAACACCATATATTTT

v_call: TRBV6-6
clone_size: NA
d_call: NA
j_call: TRBJ1-2
cdr3_aa: CASNLEYSYGYTF
cdr3_nt: TGTGCCAGCAACCTAGAATATTCCTATGGCTACACCTTC

v_call: TRBV5-1
clone_size: NA
d_call: TRBD1
j_call: TRBJ2-3
cdr3_aa: CASSLAGQGTDTQYF
cdr3_nt: TGCGCCAGCAGCTTGGCGGGACAGGGGACAGATACGCAGTATTTT

v_call: TRBV9
clone_size: once
d_call: TRBD2
j_call: TRBJ2-3
cdr3_aa: CASSGRGRGTDTQYF
cdr3_nt: TGTGCCAGCAGCGGGCGCGGGAGGGGCACAGATACGCAGTATTTT

v_call: TRBV7-3
clone_size: NA
d_call: NA
j_call: TRBJ2-5
cdr3_aa: CASSATDLGAQYF
cdr3_nt: TGTGCCAGCAGCGCAACGGACCTAGGGGCCCAGTACTTC

v_call: TRBV28
clone_size: few
d_call: NA
j_call: TRBJ2-7
cdr3_aa: CASSSTKSAYEQYF
cdr3_nt: TGTGCCAGCAGTTCGACAAAAAGCGCCTACGAGCAGTACTTC

v_call: TRBV28
clone_size: NA
d_call: NA
j_call: TRBJ1-1
cdr3_aa: CASSSPGDAGGTEAFF
cdr3_nt: TGTGCCAGCAGTTCACCAGGGGACGCGGGGGGCACTGAAGCTTTCTTT

v_call: TRBV30
clone_size: NA
d_call: TRBD1
j_call: TRBJ1-2
cdr3_aa: CAPTPPLRTGEGYGYTF
cdr3_nt: TGTGCCCCTACACCCCCCCTCCGGACAGGGGAGGGCTATGGCTACACCTTC

v_call: TRBV7-9
clone_size: NA
d_call: NA
j_call: TRBJ2-7
cdr3_aa: CASSFGGRASYEQYF
cdr3_nt: TGTGCCAGCAGCTTCGGGGGAAGGGCCTCCTACGAGCAGTACTTC

v_call: TRBV5-1
clone_size: NA
d_call: NA
j_call: TRBJ2-2
cdr3_aa: CASSFLAAQNTGELFF
cdr3_nt: TGCGCCAGCAGCTTCTTAGCGGCCCAGAACACCGGGGAGCTGTTTTTT

v_call: TRBV5-5
clone_size: NA
d_call: NA
j_call: TRBJ2-3
cdr3_aa: CASSLSQGYTDTQYF
cdr3_nt: TGTGCCAGCAGCTTGTCTCAGGGGTACACAGATACGCAGTATTTT

v_call: TRBV11-2
clone_size: NA
d_call: TRBD2
j_call: TRBJ2-5
cdr3_aa: CASSQAHRTGGETQYF
cdr3_nt: TGTGCCAGCAGCCAAGCCCACAGGACGGGAGGGGAGACCCAGTACTTC

v_call: TRBV5-1
clone_size: NA
d_call: NA
j_call: TRBJ2-5
cdr3_aa: CASSTDQGSGETQYF
cdr3_nt: TGCGCCAGCAGTACGGATCAGGGGTCAGGCGAGACCCAGTACTTC

v_call: TRBV7-8
clone_size: many
d_call: NA
j_call: TRBJ2-7
cdr3_aa: CASSLVQGSGGEQYF
cdr3_nt: TGTGCCAGCAGCTTGGTACAGGGATCTGGGGGCGAGCAGTACTTC

v_call: TRBV10-2
clone_size: few
d_call: TRBD2
j_call: TRBJ2-7
cdr3_aa: CASSEGTSGEQYF
cdr3_nt: TGCGCCAGCAGTGAGGGGACTAGCGGGGAGCAGTACTTC

v_call: TRBV28
clone_size: NA
d_call: TRBD2
j_call: TRBJ2-3
cdr3_aa: CASSQLTSGTDTQYF
cdr3_nt: TGTGCCAGCAGTCAGCTGACTAGCGGTACAGATACGCAGTATTTT

v_call: TRBV18
clone_size: NA
d_call: NA
j_call: TRBJ2-7
cdr3_aa: CASSPSAGDYEQYF
cdr3_nt: TGTGCCAGCTCACCTAGTGCGGGCGACTACGAGCAGTACTTC

v_call: TRBV19
clone_size: NA
d_call: NA
j_call: TRBJ2-7
cdr3_aa: CASSTMSGAEQYF
cdr3_nt: TGTGCCAGTAGTACAATGAGCGGAGCCGAGCAGTACTTC

v_call: TRBV6-1
clone_size: NA
d_call: NA
j_call: TRBJ1-1
cdr3_aa: CASSARPNTEAFF
cdr3_nt: TGTGCCAGCAGTGCACGACCCAACACTGAAGCTTTCTTT

v_call: TRBV2
clone_size: NA
d_call: NA
j_call: TRBJ1-2
cdr3_aa: CASSGTFPIENYGYTF
cdr3_nt: TGTGCCAGCAGTGGGACCTTCCCAATCGAAAACTATGGCTACACCTTC

v_call: TRBV9
clone_size: NA
d_call: NA
j_call: TRBJ2-7
cdr3_aa: CASSPRPASYEQYF
cdr3_nt: TGTGCCAGCAGCCCCCGTCCCGCTTCCTACGAGCAGTACTTC

v_call: TRBV6-5
clone_size: NA
d_call: TRBD1
j_call: TRBJ1-1
cdr3_aa: CASSTFTGVNTEAFF
cdr3_nt: TGTGCCAGCAGTACTTTTACAGGGGTGAACACTGAAGCTTTCTTT

v_call: TRBV27
clone_size: NA
d_call: TRBD1
j_call: TRBJ2-7
cdr3_aa: CASNRRGRGRLWDYEQYF
cdr3_nt: TGTGCCAGCAACAGACGGGGCAGGGGGCGCCTTTGGGACTACGAGCAGTACTTC